This TCR beta chain comes out of a study of T cells in localized non-small cell lung cancer (dated by TCRdb to the early 2020s). Concerning the study at large: The study analyzed T cell repertoires of 200 to 300 early-stage NSCLC patients, comparing tumors and uninvolved tumor-adjacent lungs. The cohort consisted of 236 treatment-naive NSCLC patients whose localized lung tumors had been resected. The mean age of the NSCLC patients was 50 to 85 years, with fewer than 150 men and 107 women. Results the study describes overall, beyond this receptor: A median of around 57 of the top 100 tumor clones turned up in the paired uninvolved adjacent lung, and roughly 30 of those clones also ranked among the top 100 of that same adjacent lung. Since the design was exploratory, TCR variables were selected using unadjusted p-values with no false-discovery rate correction. Higher blood T cell density associated with longer overall survival, while higher adjacent-lung clonality associated with shorter survival. Uninvolved tumor-adjacent lung showed the highest T cell clonality, higher than tumor, which suggests more focused antigenic responses in the uninvolved tumor-adjacent lung. Because multi-region tumor sequencing was not done, intratumor heterogeneity could not be ruled out.

This clone is a singleton in its sample. The antigen it recognizes is unknown. No qualities accompany the bases; no much larger clone lies one base away. TCR beta CDR3 regions were sequenced from DNA using the immunoSEQ Assay. Processing in the source paper ran as follows. T cell density was computed as TCR beta template counts normalized to usable DNA estimated by amplifying housekeeping genes. Using the preseqR package, richness was estimated by extrapolating to 120,000 templates for tissue samples and 400,000 templates for PBMC samples. Clonality was defined as one minus Pielou's evenness. Tissue-enriched TCRs were identified by differential abundance testing using productive amino-acid clonotypes, minimum total count 5 and alpha 0.1. The Jaccard Index and the Morisita Overlap Index were used to measure repertoire overlap between compartments. GLIPH clustered TCR beta CDR3s with public tetramer-defined viral CDR3s; viral motifs required at least three viral sequences plus V-gene enrichment. As stored in TCRdb, this immuneACCESS dataset retains in-frame rearrangements with V and J assigned. A fraction of the clones does not appear; measured against another copy, unresolved V genes explain less than half of the discrepancy, and the remainder lacks a known reason. The D gene and trimming were derived from the DNA, and the V and J assignments and clone size from that table. The sample has 3,000 to 4,000 clones on record, under 55% of them singletons. Approximately 4.5% of the sample rests with the top ten.

The CDR3 measures 16 amino acids from cysteine to phenylalanine. Only the CDR3 DNA is retained, 48 bases long and in frame from the first base. Per the germline V gene (reference sequence), LNHDA is the CDR1 and SQIVND is the CDR2. Ends trimmed: V by 5 bases, J by 0 bases; bases unmatched to a gene: 7. Sequenced material: lymph node tissue, taken before any cancer treatment. The sequence came from a woman between 18 and 55 years old with stage I lung adenocarcinoma. Recombination linked TRBV19 to TRBJ2-1, and 7 junctional nucleotides match TRBD2. The CDR3 reads as follows: CASSLTSATSYNEQFF. The DNA is TGTGCCAGTAGTCTAACTAGCGCCACCTCCTACAATGAGCAGTTCTTC.